Listed here are 28 T cell receptor beta chains from one sample, sequenced in a study of OX40 agonist ivuxolimab in advanced cancers. Some clones are missing from TCRdb's copy, which holds only in-frame ones; the method was immunoSEQ multiplex PCR. The data show about 95,000 clones, with approximately 86% seen just once and 3.5% to 4% held by the top ten. This sample comprised CD4+ or CD8+ T cells sorted from blood, obtained in a trial of the OX40 agonist ivuxolimab. These TCRs come from an adult with an advanced solid tumor such as melanoma, head and neck, liver or kidney cancer.

The CDR3 reads CASGDRGPGLAGETQYF. In DNA form, the CDR3 reads TGTGCCAGCGGGGACAGGGGGCCGGGACTAGCGGGAGAGACCCAGTACTTC. The rearrangement joins TRBV28 to TRBJ2-5, with D perhaps TRBD1 or TRBD2 (12 bases each). The CDR3 covers 17 residues. Trimming took 8 bases from V and 4 from J, leaving 26 bases between them. CDR1 is MDHEN, CDR2 SYDVKM, per germline.

The chain has TRBV2 and TRBJ1-3; TRBD1 agrees at 7 bases. The CDR3 covers 16 residues. CDR1 and CDR2 (germline): SNHLY, FYNNEI. V trimming: 7 bases; J trimming: 1 base; junction bases outside the gene matches: 10. The CDR3 spells CASIGGPQVSGNTIYF. The CDR3 DNA reads TGTGCCAGCATAGGGGGCCCTCAGGTTTCTGGAAACACCATATATTTT.

The chain links TRBV21-1 to TRBJ2-5; the table assigns TRBD1, which was not confirmed against the DNA. Matching the DNA end better, TRBJ2-7 makes the J call doubtful. TRBV21-1 is an annotated pseudogene. This CDR3 contains 14 residues. The CDR3 nucleotides are TGTGCCAGCAAACGGAGGACAGAATACTACGAGCAGTACTTC. This encodes CASKRRTEYYEQYF.

Here the CDR3 DNA reads TGTGCCAGCAGAAAACAAGGCGGTATCGACGAGCAGTACTTC. Its protein is CASRKQGGIDEQYF. This rearrangement joins TRBV6-6 to TRBJ2-7; D gene ambiguous. The CDR3 contains 14 residues. In germline, CDR1 is MNHNY, CDR2 SVGAGI (reference sequence). The V end lost 6 bases, the J end lost 5 bases, and 17 bases lay between the germline ends.

This chain joins TRBV30 and TRBJ1-3, with a tentative D call TRBD1 (6 bases). The germline V gene has CDR1 GTSNPN and CDR2 SVGIG (reference sequence). This CDR3 is 12 amino acids long. V was pared by 4 bases and J by 2 bases, with 6 bases between. The DNA of the CDR3 is TGTGCCTGGAAGGGGGCTGGAAACACCATATATTTT. This codes for CAWKGAGNTIYF.

The CDR3: CASSYSSLAARLGEQFF. CDR3 nucleotide sequence: TGTGCCAGCAGTTACTCCTCCCTAGCGGCCAGGCTAGGTGAGCAGTTCTTC. This sequence joins TRBV28 and TRBJ2-1; TRBD2 agrees at 7 bases. The CDR3 sequence is 17 residues long. Trimming took 4 bases from V and 9 from J; bases not matched to a gene: 18. Germline V gene lookup returns CDR1 MDHEN and CDR2 SYDVKM.

The rearrangement joins TRBV19 to TRBJ2-2; D unresolved. Trimming pared 4 bases from V and 7 bases from J, leaving 7 bases between. Germline CDR1 LNHDA, CDR2 SQIVND (reference sequence). CDR3 size: 12 residues. In DNA, the CDR3 is TGTGCCAGTAGTAAGGCCTACGGGGAGCTGTTTTTT. As protein: CASSKAYGELFF. Together with reference TRBV19 and TRBJ2-2, the CDR3 gives the full variable domain: DGGITQSPKYLFRKEGQNVTLSCEQNLNHDAMYWYRQDPGQGLRLIYYSQIVNDFQKGDIAEGYSVSREKKESFPLTVTSAQKNPTAFYLCASSKAYGELFFGEGSRLTVL.

The sample holds one count of this clone. The J gene is TRBJ1-2, the V gene TRBV11-2, with D unresolved. The CDR3 covers 14 residues. V lost 1 base and J 1 base, leaving 7 bases between the germline ends. Germline CDR1 and CDR2: SGHAT and FQNNGV. DNA for the CDR3: TGTGCCAGCAGCTTAGTCCAGTATAACTATGGCTACACCTTC. This sequence encodes CASSLVQYNYGYTF.

The genes are TRBV7-3 and TRBJ2-3; 7 positions match TRBD1. J lost 4 bases, V lost 5 bases, and 3 bases had no gene match. In germline, CDR1 is SGHTA, CDR2 FQGTGA. The CDR3 covers 13 residues. The CDR3 nucleotides read TGTGCCAGCAGCCGACAGGGCGCAGATACGCAGTATTTT. Translation gives CASSRQGADTQYF.

The V gene is TRBV30, the J gene TRBJ2-3, with D tentatively TRBD1 (5 bases). Germline V gene lookup returns CDR1 GTSNPN and CDR2 SVGIG (reference sequence). The CDR3 has 15 residues. V was cut by 5 bases and J by 0 bases, with 15 bases left in between. CDR3 in DNA: TGTGCCTGGGGTCAGGGCCTACTTAGCACAGATACGCAGTATTTT. The encoded protein is CAWGQGLLSTDTQYF.

This chain joins TRBV30 and TRBJ2-7; D ambiguous. V was pared by 0 bases and J by 5 bases, with 11 bases between. The germline CDR1 and CDR2 sequences are GTSNPN and SVGIG (reference sequence). This CDR3 is 13 amino acids long. CDR3 residues: CAWSVRASNEQYF. Written as DNA, the CDR3 is TGTGCCTGGAGTGTACGTGCATCGAACGAGCAGTACTTC.

The gene calls are TRBV5-4 and TRBJ2-5; 9 bases line up with TRBD1. The CDR3 is made up of 15 amino acids. The germline V gene encodes CDR1 SGHNT and CDR2 YYREEE (reference sequence). The V and J ends lost 4 bases and 1 base, in that order; junction bases with no gene match: 5. The CDR3 sequence: CASSLGQGFQETQYF. The DNA of the CDR3 is TGTGCCAGCAGCCTGGGACAGGGCTTCCAAGAGACCCAGTACTTC.

This clone was seen a handful of times. This chain connects TRBV11-3 to TRBJ2-5, with 7 bases identical to TRBD2. The CDR3 loop spans 14 amino acids. V shed 1 base, J shed 6 bases, and the junction held 5 bases outside the gene matches. Germline V gene lookup returns CDR1 SGHNT and CDR2 YENEEA. The CDR3 loop reads CASSLGGGEKTQYF. DNA of the CDR3: TGTGCCAGCAGCTTAGGGGGAGGGGAGAAGACCCAGTACTTC. Full variable domain (remainder filled in from reference TRBV11-3 and TRBJ2-5): EAGVVQSPRYKIIEKKQPVAFWCNPISGHNTLYWYLQNLGQGPELLIRYENEEAVDDSQLPKDRFSAERLKGVDSTLKIQPAELGDSAVYLCASSLGGGEKTQYFGPGTRLLVL.

The genes are TRBV4-1 and TRBJ2-3; a weak D match, TRBD2 (6 bases). The CDR3 has 15 amino acids. The germline CDR1 and CDR2 sequences are MGHRA and YSYEKL. V was trimmed by 4 bases and J by 8 bases, leaving 19 bases between them. The CDR3, as DNA: TGCGCCAGCAGCCGGGCAGTGATCGCGGGATCTACGCAGTATTTT. Amino acids: CASSRAVIAGSTQYF.

This chain links TRBV4-1 with TRBJ2-3; the match to TRBD2 covers 8 bases. In germline, CDR1 is MGHRA, CDR2 YSYEKL. The CDR3 length is 14 residues. With 5 bases clipped from V and 4 bases from J, the junction kept 5 bases outside the gene matches. CDR3 region: CASSFREGADTQYF. As DNA, the CDR3 is TGCGCCAGCAGCTTTCGGGAGGGAGCAGATACGCAGTATTTT.

V is TRBV29-1 and J is TRBJ1-2, with TRBD1 as a possible D gene (5 bases). V shed 8 bases and J shed 7 bases, with 14 bases lying between them. The CDR3 has 11 amino acids. Germline V gives CDR1 SQVTM, CDR2 ANQGSEA. CDR3 sequence: CSTGGGSGYTF. DNA of the CDR3: TGCAGCACCGGGGGGGGAAGTGGCTACACCTTC.

This chain uses TRBV27 with TRBJ2-5; D not resolved. The J call is doubtful: the DNA matches TRBJ2-7 better. The CDR3 is 14 residues long. The germline V gene has CDR1 MNHEY and CDR2 SMNVEV (reference sequence). DNA for the CDR3: TGTGCCAGCAGGCCCCTGGACCCAACCTACGAGCAGTACTTC. Translation gives CASRPLDPTYEQYF.

The chain combines TRBV30 with TRBJ2-7; 10 positions match TRBD1. CDR1 GTSNPN and CDR2 SVGIG come from the germline V gene (reference sequence). V lost 1 base to trimming and J lost 2 bases; unmatched junction nucleotides: 2. This CDR3 is built from 14 residues. The CDR3 loop reads CAWSGGQGTYEQYF. In nucleotides, the CDR3 is TGTGCCTGGAGTGGGGGACAGGGGACCTACGAGCAGTACTTC.

This clone has a handful of counts. This chain links TRBV6-5 with TRBJ2-7, with D unclear. Germline CDR1 MNHEY, CDR2 SVGAGI. The length of the CDR3 is 12 residues. V dropped 2 bases and J dropped 5 bases, with 7 bases sitting between them. CDR3: CASSYNGHEQYF. The DNA for the CDR3 is TGTGCCAGCAGTTACAATGGCCACGAGCAGTACTTC.

V usage is TRBV6-6 and J usage is TRBJ2-1, with D possibly matching TRBD2 (6 bases). The CDR3 has 16 residues. In germline, CDR1 is MNHNY, CDR2 SVGAGI (reference sequence). Deletions cut 6 bases from V and 3 bases from J, with 18 bases between. CDR3 coding DNA: TGTGCCAGCAGCAAGGAGGGCCCTCGCTTCTACAATGAGCAGTTCTTC. Protein sequence: CASSKEGPRFYNEQFF.

The chain has TRBV4-1 and TRBJ2-5, with 10 nucleotides matching TRBD1. The last part of the DNA fits TRBJ2-7 better; the J call may be wrong. Looked up from germline, CDR1 is MGHRA and CDR2 is YSYEKL. The CDR3 covers 13 residues. DNA of the CDR3: TGCGCCAGCAGCCGGGACAGGGGATCCGAGCAGTACTTC. Its translation: CASSRDRGSEQYF.

This chain uses TRBV9 with TRBJ1-2; 7 bases match TRBD1. V trimming: 0 bases; J trimming: 3 bases; junction bases outside the gene matches: 2. Germline-derived CDR1 and CDR2 are SGDLS and YYNGEE. The CDR3 is 14 amino acids. CDR3 DNA: TGTGCCAGCAGCGTAGGACAGGGCGACTATGGCTACACCTTC. Its protein product is CASSVGQGDYGYTF.

CDR3 loop: CASSWTADQPQHF. Written as DNA, the CDR3 is TGTGCCAGCAGCTGGACAGCCGATCAGCCCCAGCATTTT. V usage is TRBV7-9 and J usage is TRBJ1-5; the D gene is possibly TRBD1 (6 bases). V was clipped by 4 bases and J by 5 bases, with 9 bases between them. The germline V gene has CDR1 SEHNR and CDR2 FQNEAQ (reference sequence). The CDR3 has 13 amino acids.

The chain is built from TRBV27 and TRBJ1-4; 9 bases are shared with TRBD1. The CDR3 sequence is 11 residues long. V lost 7 bases to trimming and J lost 17 bases; unmatched junction nucleotides: 8. Germline V gene lookup returns CDR1 MNHEY and CDR2 SMNVEV (reference sequence). For the CDR3, the DNA is TGTGCCAGCACCGCGGGACAGGGATGTTTTTTT. Amino acids: CASTAGQGCFF.

The V gene is TRBV30, the J gene TRBJ2-7; 8 nucleotides align to TRBD1. V shed 4 bases and J 6 bases; nucleotides not matched to a gene: 11. The CDR3 has 14 residues. Germline V gives CDR1 GTSNPN, CDR2 SVGIG (reference sequence). The CDR3 sequence: CAWTARTGLGEQYF. CDR3 sequence (DNA): TGTGCCTGGACCGCGCGGACAGGGCTCGGCGAGCAGTACTTC.

A single count supports this clone. The rearrangement uses TRBV28 and TRBJ2-3; 8 bases fit TRBD1. Germline-derived CDR1 and CDR2 are MDHEN and SYDVKM. Trimming took 6 bases from V and 2 from J; bases not matched to a gene: 1. This CDR3 contains 13 residues. The DNA for the CDR3 is TGTGCCAGCAGGGACAGGGCCACAGATACGCAGTATTTT. Protein sequence: CASRDRATDTQYF. The full variable domain, with the rest looked up from reference TRBV28 and TRBJ2-3, is DVKVTQSSRYLVKRTGEKVFLECVQDMDHENMFWYRQDPGLGLRLIYFSYDVKMKEKGDIPEGYSVSREKKERFSLILESASTNQTSMYLCASRDRATDTQYFGPGTRLTVL.

This clone was seen a single time. The J gene is TRBJ2-3, the V gene TRBV7-9; 11 nucleotides agree with TRBD2. V lost 1 base, J lost 1 base, and 1 base stayed unmatched. Germline loops: CDR1 SEHNR, CDR2 FQNEAQ (reference sequence). The CDR3 is made up of 16 amino acids. Here the CDR3 DNA reads TGTGCCAGCAGCTTAGTACTAGCGGGGGGCACAGATACGCAGTATTTT. Translating gives CASSLVLAGGTDTQYF.

This chain links TRBV28 with TRBJ2-7, with D possibly TRBD2 on 5 matching bases. Germline loops: CDR1 MDHEN, CDR2 SYDVKM. V lost 5 bases, J lost 0 bases, and 11 bases lay in between. The CDR3 length is 14 residues. CDR3 DNA sequence: TGTGCCAGCAGTCAATTTCGGGACTCCTACGAGCAGTACTTC. Amino acids: CASSQFRDSYEQYF.